These 30 T cell receptor beta chains originate from one sample sequenced in a study of beta chain features in type 1 diabetes. Findings of the study overall: Moderately but significantly shorter TCRB CDR3s were found in Type 1 diabetes patients in all four CD4+ subsets.

Reverse transcription of all isolated RNA meant that expressed TCRB transcripts were sequenced. Method: immunoSEQ multiplex PCR; TCRdb's copy keeps in-frame clones and lacks some. The sample has about 28,000 clones, less than 75% seen once. For these TCRs, the target antigens are not known. Sequenced material: Tregs from blood. These receptors all come from a woman aged 30 to 39 with type 1 diabetes.

This clone was picked up one time. This chain joins TRBV10-3 and TRBJ2-3; tentatively, D is TRBD2 (5 bases). The V end lost 0 bases, the J end lost 1 base, and 11 bases lay between the germline ends. Per the germline V gene, CDR1 is ENHRY and CDR2 is SYGVKD. This CDR3 has 16 residues. CDR3 amino acids: CAISESREAGTDTQYF. The CDR3 DNA follows: TGTGCCATCAGTGAGTCGAGGGAAGCAGGCACAGATACGCAGTATTTT.

This clone was seen a few times. The rearrangement links TRBV15 to TRBJ2-7; a weak D match, TRBD2 (6 bases). This CDR3 is 16 amino acids long. Germline CDR1 is LNHNV and CDR2 is YYDKDF (reference sequence). V lost 0 bases and J 4 bases, leaving 16 bases between the germline ends. As DNA, the CDR3 is TGTGCCACCAGCAGAGATACTAGCATGATATTTTACGAGCAGTACTTC. Translation gives CATSRDTSMIFYEQYF. The full variable domain, with the rest looked up from reference TRBV15 and TRBJ2-7, is DAMVIQNPRYQVTQFGKPVTLSCSQTLNHNVMYWYQQKSSQAPKLLFHYYDKDFNNEADTPDNFQSRRPNTSFCFLDIRSPGLGDTAMYLCATSRDTSMIFYEQYFGPGTRLTVT.

The V and J genes are TRBV2 and TRBJ2-1; no definite D call. Germline CDR1 is SNHLY and CDR2 is FYNNEI. Trimming took off 5 bases at V and 4 bases at J, with 3 bases between the two ends. The CDR3 runs 11 residues. CDR3 coding DNA: TGTGCCAGCAGTCCGTACAATGAGCAGTTCTTC. Residues: CASSPYNEQFF.

This clone appeared once. The rearrangement links TRBV30 to TRBJ2-5; tentative D call: TRBD1 (6 bases). The CDR3 is 14 amino acids. With 3 bases removed from V and 7 bases from J, the gap between germline ends came to 18 bases. CDR1 GTSNPN and CDR2 SVGIG come from the germline V gene (reference sequence). The CDR3: CAWSANYREGTQYF. As DNA, the CDR3 is TGTGCCTGGAGCGCCAATTACAGGGAAGGGACCCAGTACTTC.

The rearrangement links TRBV6-5 to TRBJ2-3, with a possible D match to TRBD1 (6 bases). CDR1 MNHEY and CDR2 SVGAGI come from the germline V gene. The CDR3 is 14 residues long. Trimming removed 5 bases at V and 10 bases at J, with 19 bases between. This CDR3 reads CASSQAGWTEAQYF. The DNA for the CDR3 is TGTGCCAGCAGTCAGGCGGGTTGGACAGAAGCGCAGTATTTT.

The chain employs TRBV29-1 and TRBJ2-7, with 9 bases lining up with TRBD2. Germline CDR1 SQVTM, CDR2 ANQGSEA. V lost 0 bases, J lost 5 bases, and 2 bases stayed unmatched. This CDR3 has 13 residues. The CDR3 spells CSVEELAGNEQYF. Here the CDR3 DNA reads TGCAGCGTTGAAGAGCTAGCGGGGAACGAGCAGTACTTC.

The chain is built from TRBV29-1 and TRBJ2-3; TRBD2 agrees at 10 bases. From germline, CDR1 is SQVTM and CDR2 ANQGSEA. The CDR3 sequence is 17 residues long. With V trimmed by 0 bases and J by 2 bases, 8 bases remained unmatched. CDR3 DNA sequence: TGCAGCGTTGAAGATCTGCGGACTAGCGGTTCCACAGATACGCAGTATTTT. Its protein product is CSVEDLRTSGSTDTQYF.

The genes are TRBV7-2 and TRBJ1-6, with D maybe TRBD1 (5 bases). The CDR3 totals 16 residues. V lost 5 bases, J lost 0 bases, and 11 bases lay in between. Germline loops: CDR1 SGHTA, CDR2 FQGNSA. Here the CDR3 DNA reads TGTGCCAGCAGCCTGAGACAGCGCTCCTATAATTCACCCCTCCACTTT. Protein sequence: CASSLRQRSYNSPLHF.

V gene TRBV7-2 combines with J gene TRBJ2-1, with D maybe TRBD1 (6 bases). Per the germline V gene, CDR1 is SGHTA and CDR2 is FQGNSA. The ends were cut back, 4 bases at V and 0 bases at J, with 22 bases in the middle. CDR3 length equals 19 residues. The CDR3 DNA reads TGTGCCAGCAGCTCTTATCGCTTCCGCAGGGGTAGCTCCTACAATGAGCAGTTCTTC. The encoded protein is CASSSYRFRRGSSYNEQFF.

This clone was recorded once. This chain uses TRBV7-9 with TRBJ1-2; TRBD1 agrees at 7 bases. This CDR3 is built from 16 residues. The germline gives CDR1 SEHNR, CDR2 FQNEAQ (reference sequence). Germline trimming cut 2 bases from V and 4 bases from J; bases unmatched to any gene: 10. In DNA form, the CDR3 reads TGTGCCAGCAGCTTAAGGGTGGACAGGACAGGCTATGGCTACACCTTC. Its protein is CASSLRVDRTGYGYTF. Based on the CDR3 plus reference TRBV7-9 and TRBJ1-2, the full variable domain is DTGVSQNPRHKITKRGQNVTFRCDPISEHNRLYWYRQTLGQGPEFLTYFQNEAQLEKSRLLSDRFSAERPKGSFSTLEIQRTEQGDSAMYLCASSLRVDRTGYGYTFGSGTRLTVV.

This clone was found once. The rearrangement uses TRBV2 and TRBJ1-4; 7 bases fit TRBD1. The CDR3 is 15 amino acids. Germline assignment: CDR1 SNHLY and CDR2 FYNNEI. Losses at the gene ends were 7 bases for V and 3 bases for J; bases not matched to a gene: 8. CDR3 protein: CASIYLGQPNEKLFF. CDR3 DNA: TGTGCCAGCATTTATTTGGGACAGCCTAATGAAAAACTGTTTTTT.

J is TRBJ2-1 and V is TRBV9; 11 bases align to TRBD2. V lost 4 bases to trimming and J lost 7 bases; unmatched junction nucleotides: 19. CDR1 and CDR2 from the germline V gene are SGDLS and YYNGEE. The CDR3 length is 19 residues. The CDR3 sequence is CASSSSAYTSGRGGNEQFF. In nucleotides, the CDR3 is TGTGCCAGCAGCTCAAGCGCATATACTAGCGGGAGAGGGGGTAATGAGCAGTTCTTC.

The chain combines TRBV6-6 with TRBJ2-1; D remains unclear. In germline, CDR1 is MNHNY, CDR2 SVGAGI (reference sequence). This CDR3 spans 11 amino acids. Trimming took 2 bases from V and 10 from J, leaving 6 bases between them. The CDR3 nucleotides read TGTGCCAGCAGTTACCCCAGGGAGCAGTTCTTC. This encodes CASSYPREQFF.

The chain is built from TRBV5-1 and TRBJ2-2; the D gene is possibly TRBD1 (5 bases). This CDR3 comprises 13 residues. V lost 6 bases, J lost 6 bases, and 12 bases lay in between. CDR1 SGHRS and CDR2 YFSETQ come from the germline V gene. Here the CDR3 reads CASTQGSPGELFF. DNA of the CDR3: TGCGCCAGCACCCAGGGATCCCCCGGGGAGCTGTTTTTT. Based on the CDR3 plus reference TRBV5-1 and TRBJ2-2, the full variable domain is KAGVTQTPRYLIKTRGQQVTLSCSPISGHRSVSWYQQTPGQGLQFLFEYFSETQRNKGNFPGRFSGRQFSNSRSEMNVSTLELGDSALYLCASTQGSPGELFFGEGSRLTVL.

The gene calls are TRBV5-1 and TRBJ1-1; tentatively, D is TRBD1 (6 bases). V shed 5 bases and J shed 3 bases, with 17 bases lying between them. Germline assignment: CDR1 SGHRS and CDR2 YFSETQ. The CDR3 totals 15 residues. For the CDR3, the DNA is TGCGCCAGCAGGGAGACAGGAATGAGATACACTGAAGCTTTCTTT. Its protein product is CASRETGMRYTEAFF.

The rearrangement links TRBV7-9 to TRBJ2-2; D uncertain. The germline CDR1 and CDR2 sequences are SEHNR and FQNEAQ (reference sequence). V dropped 4 bases and J dropped 6 bases, with 6 bases sitting between them. This CDR3 spans 12 amino acids. The CDR3 nucleotides are TGTGCCAGCAGCTCCATTTCCGGGGAGCTGTTTTTT. Its translation is CASSSISGELFF.

The rearrangement joins TRBV7-9 to TRBJ1-2; no firm D call. V lost 1 base and J 2 bases, leaving 17 bases between the germline ends. This CDR3 spans 17 amino acids. From germline, CDR1 is SEHNR and CDR2 FQNEAQ (reference sequence). The CDR3 sequence is CASSLVADSNPNYGYTF. CDR3 DNA sequence: TGTGCCAGCAGCTTAGTAGCGGATTCCAACCCGAACTATGGCTACACCTTC.

This clone was recorded once. The J gene is TRBJ2-3, the V gene TRBV13, with D perhaps TRBD1 (6 bases). The CDR3 runs to 16 residues. Between the trimmed V and J ends, which lost 7 bases and 1 base, there was a span of 18 bases. Germline V CDR1 and CDR2: PRHDT, FYEKMQ (reference sequence). The CDR3 here is CASTRGGHRGTDTQYF. The CDR3, as DNA: TGTGCCAGCACCCGAGGGGGTCATCGGGGCACAGATACGCAGTATTTT.

The chain is built from TRBV19 and TRBJ1-2; perhaps TRBD1 as D (5 bases). Trimming pared 5 bases from V and 1 base from J, leaving 20 bases between. CDR3 size: 17 residues. The germline V gene has CDR1 LNHDA and CDR2 SQIVND (reference sequence). In DNA, the CDR3 is TGTGCCAGTAGTGCGGGACCGCCCCGACCCTTTAACTATGGCTACACCTTC. The encoded protein is CASSAGPPRPFNYGYTF.

The chain joins TRBV6-4 to TRBJ1-2; tentative D call: TRBD1 (5 bases). CDR3 length equals 16 residues. The V and J ends lost 4 bases and 0 bases respectively, with 15 bases between them. Germline loops: CDR1 MRHNA, CDR2 SNTAGT. CDR3 amino acids: CASSAGENQPNYGYTF. DNA of the CDR3: TGTGCCAGCAGTGCGGGGGAGAACCAACCTAACTATGGCTACACCTTC.

This clone was detected a few times. V gene TRBV9 combines with J gene TRBJ2-1; 9 nucleotides match TRBD2. The CDR3 length is 15 residues. Trimming removed 4 bases from V and 3 bases from J; junction bases left unmatched: 5. Germline-derived CDR1 and CDR2 are SGDLS and YYNGEE. Here the CDR3 DNA reads TGTGCCAGCAGCACAGCGGGAGGATACTACAATGAGCAGTTCTTC. Translated: CASSTAGGYYNEQFF.

This chain links TRBV29-1 with TRBJ2-1; a weak D match, TRBD2 (5 bases). Trimming stripped 4 bases from V and 0 bases from J, with 7 bases between. The CDR3 is 13 residues long. Germline loops: CDR1 SQVTM, CDR2 ANQGSEA. The CDR3 coding sequence is TGCAGCGTTGCAGCGGACTCCTACAATGAGCAGTTCTTC. It translates to CSVAADSYNEQFF.

The chain uses TRBV11-3 and TRBJ2-1; 7 bases map to TRBD1. This CDR3 is built from 15 residues. J lost 6 bases, V lost 1 base, and 6 bases had no gene match. CDR1 is SGHNT and CDR2 is YENEEA in the germline V gene. In DNA form, the CDR3 reads TGTGCCAGCAGCTTAGCACAGGGGCTCCGCAATGAGCAGTTCTTC. Protein sequence: CASSLAQGLRNEQFF.

V gene TRBV9 combines with J gene TRBJ2-2; 9 bases map to TRBD2. CDR1 is SGDLS, CDR2 YYNGEE, per germline. The CDR3 covers 16 residues. The V gene end was trimmed by 4 bases and the J gene end by 7 bases; junction bases not matched to a gene: 11. The CDR3 DNA is TGTGCCAGCAGCCCCCGGGGTAGCGGGAGTTTCGGGGAGCTGTTTTTT. Encoded protein: CASSPRGSGSFGELFF.

Here the CDR3 DNA reads TGTGCCAGCAGCGATGGGACTAGCGGAAGAAGCACAGATACGCAGTATTTT. Its translation is CASSDGTSGRSTDTQYF. The chain has TRBV21-1 and TRBJ2-3; no check of the table's D call, TRBD2, against the DNA was made. TRBV21-1 is tagged as a pseudogene. The CDR3 contains 17 residues.

The chain couples TRBV18 to TRBJ1-1; 11 bases align to TRBD1. The CDR3 covers 16 residues. Germline V gene sequence: CDR1 KGHSH, CDR2 LQKENI. The ends lost 3 bases at V and 5 bases at J; junction bases unmatched: 8. CDR3 protein: CASSPGQGARETEAFF. DNA for the CDR3: TGTGCCAGCTCACCCGGACAGGGGGCGCGGGAAACTGAAGCTTTCTTT.

V gene TRBV11-2 combines with J gene TRBJ2-7, with TRBD2 matching over 14 bases. The J segment lost 3 bases and the V segment lost 3 bases, leaving 4 bases of the junction unmatched. This CDR3 is 16 amino acids long. CDR1 and CDR2 from the germline V gene are SGHAT and FQNNGV. CDR3 bases: TGTGCCAGCAGCTTCGGACTAGCGGGAGGTCTCTACGAGCAGTACTTC. Translated, it gives CASSFGLAGGLYEQYF.

Here the CDR3 DNA reads TGTGCCAGCAGTGATTTTAGCGAGAACACCGGGGAGCTGTTTTTT. It is translated as CASSDFSENTGELFF. V is TRBV25-1 and J is TRBJ2-2; a possible D gene is TRBD2 (5 bases). The germline CDR1 and CDR2 sequences are MGHDK and SYGVNS. The V end was cut by 3 bases, the J end by 1 base, with 9 bases between. This CDR3 region has 15 residues.

The chain has TRBV19 and TRBJ2-1, with 10 bases lining up with TRBD2. V was pared by 4 bases and J by 7 bases, with 4 bases of the junction left unmatched. This CDR3 contains 14 residues. The V gene's germline CDR1 is LNHDA and CDR2 SQIVND (reference sequence). The CDR3 DNA sequence: TGTGCCAGTAGTACTCCGGGACTAGCGAATGAGCAGTTCTTC. It yields the protein CASSTPGLANEQFF.

This clone was counted between two and nine times. J is TRBJ2-2 and V is TRBV5-6; TRBD1 agrees at 7 bases. CDR3 size: 15 residues. Losses at the gene ends were 3 bases for V and 4 bases for J; bases not matched to a gene: 6. Germline V lookup: CDR1 SGHDT, CDR2 YYEEEE. This CDR3 is CASSSGTDFTGELFF. The DNA for the CDR3 is TGTGCCAGCAGCTCCGGGACAGATTTCACCGGGGAGCTGTTTTTT.